These 8 T cell receptor beta chains were sequenced from one sample in a study of blood T cell repertoires in COVID-19 (dated by TCRdb to about 2020). Libraries came from the immunoSEQ multiplex PCR assay. Held by TCRdb, this immuneACCESS table contains in-frame sequences only and omits some clones. Under half of the omission traces to an unresolved V gene where checked; the cause of the rest is unknown. The table for this sample lists 200,000 to 250,000 clones; roughly 80% of them were counted only once. Over 6% of the sample is taken by the ten largest. Sequencing was performed on peripheral blood. The receptors shown here come from a woman of 80 years or more with COVID-19, enrolled during active disease.

Here the CDR3 reads CAASTGREKLFF. DNA for the CDR3: TGTGCCGCCTCGACAGGGAGGGAAAAACTGTTTTTT. The chain combines TRBV15 with TRBJ1-4; 7 bases fit TRBD1. The CDR3 contains 12 residues. Germline CDR1 LNHNV, CDR2 YYDKDF (reference sequence). Trimming removed 11 bases from V and 8 bases from J; junction bases left unmatched: 8.

A note on this clone: A junction end diverges from the germline sequence, so it may reflect a read error. V usage is TRBV28 and J usage is TRBJ2-3; D remains unclear. The CDR3 consists of 13 residues. The germline gives CDR1 MDHEN, CDR2 SYDVKM. Written as DNA, the CDR3 is TGTGCCACCAGTCCCCCCTCCACAGATACGCAGTATTTT. Its translation is CATSPPSTDTQYF.

The chain is built from TRBV5-6 and TRBJ1-3; TRBD1 is a possible D gene (5 bases). Germline CDR1 reads SGHDT; CDR2 reads YYEEEE. CDR3 length: 16 residues. V was trimmed by 1 base and J by 0 bases, leaving 11 bases between them. The chain's CDR3 is CASSLWGVHSGNTIYF. The DNA of the CDR3 is TGTGCCAGCAGCTTGTGGGGCGTACACTCTGGAAACACCATATATTTT. The full variable domain, completed using reference TRBV5-6 and TRBJ1-3, is DAGVTQSPTHLIKTRGQQVTLRCSPKSGHDTVSWYQQALGQGPQFIFQYYEEEERQRGNFPDRFSGHQFPNYSSELNVNALLLGDSALYLCASSLWGVHSGNTIYFGEGSWLTVV.

The V gene is TRBV18, the J gene TRBJ2-1; either TRBD1 or TRBD2 may supply D (9 bases each). The CDR3 contains 19 residues. CDR1 is KGHSH and CDR2 is LQKENI in the germline V gene. V dropped 6 bases and J dropped 10 bases, with 34 bases sitting between them. CDR3 bases: TGTGCCAGCTCGCCTACTCCGGGACAGGGACCGGGACTAGCTGGGGAGCAGTTCTTC. It encodes CASSPTPGQGPGLAGEQFF.

This rearrangement joins TRBV27 to TRBJ2-1; 7 bases map to TRBD2. This CDR3 spans 14 amino acids. V gave up 6 bases and J gave up 2 bases; unmatched junction bases: 4. Germline V gene lookup returns CDR1 MNHEY and CDR2 SMNVEV (reference sequence). The chain's CDR3 is CASRGRGAYNEQFF. CDR3 DNA sequence: TGTGCCAGCAGGGGCCGGGGGGCCTACAATGAGCAGTTCTTC.

The chain employs TRBV5-4 and TRBJ1-1; 10 nucleotides agree with TRBD1. Trimming took 4 bases from V and 5 from J; bases not matched to a gene: 5. CDR3 length equals 14 residues. CDR1 and CDR2 (germline): SGHNT, YYREEE (reference sequence). As DNA, the CDR3 is TGTGCCAGCAGCCTCCGGGACAGGGGAACTGAAGCTTTCTTT. It translates to CASSLRDRGTEAFF.

The gene calls are TRBV11-2 and TRBJ2-1, with TRBD1 matching over 7 bases. The germline gives CDR1 SGHAT, CDR2 FQNNGV. Germline trimming cut 5 bases from V and 11 bases from J; bases unmatched to any gene: 18. The CDR3 extends over 16 amino acids. The CDR3 loop is CASSPTIGETGIKQFF. The CDR3 nucleotides read TGTGCCAGCAGCCCCACTATTGGGGAGACAGGGATAAAGCAGTTCTTC.

The CDR3 reads CATRSQDRYYNEQFF. The CDR3 coding sequence is TGTGCCACCAGATCTCAGGACAGATACTACAATGAGCAGTTCTTC. The chain links TRBV15 to TRBJ2-1; D might be TRBD1 (6 bases). The CDR3 covers 15 residues. Germline lookup yields CDR1 LNHNV and CDR2 YYDKDF (reference sequence). V was clipped by 6 bases and J by 3 bases, with 15 bases between them. The full variable domain, in which reference TRBV15 and TRBJ2-1 provide the parts outside the CDR3, is DAMVIQNPRYQVTQFGKPVTLSCSQTLNHNVMYWYQQKSSQAPKLLFHYYDKDFNNEADTPDNFQSRRPNTSFCFLDIRSPGLGDTAMYLCATRSQDRYYNEQFFGPGTRLTVL.